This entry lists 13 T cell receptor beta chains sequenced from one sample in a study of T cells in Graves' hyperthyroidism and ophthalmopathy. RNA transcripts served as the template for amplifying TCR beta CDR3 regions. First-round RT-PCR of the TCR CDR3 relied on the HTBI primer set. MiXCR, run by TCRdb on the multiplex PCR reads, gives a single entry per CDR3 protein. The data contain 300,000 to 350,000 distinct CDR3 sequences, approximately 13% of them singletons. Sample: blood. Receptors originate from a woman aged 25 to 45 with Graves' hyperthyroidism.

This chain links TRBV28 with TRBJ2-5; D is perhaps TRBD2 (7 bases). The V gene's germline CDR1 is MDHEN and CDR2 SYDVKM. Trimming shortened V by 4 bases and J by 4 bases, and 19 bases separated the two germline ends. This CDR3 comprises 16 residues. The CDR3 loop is CASSWNYLRGGETQYF. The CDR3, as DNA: TGTGCCAGCAGTTGGAACTACCTTAGGGGGGGAGAGACCCAGTACTTC.

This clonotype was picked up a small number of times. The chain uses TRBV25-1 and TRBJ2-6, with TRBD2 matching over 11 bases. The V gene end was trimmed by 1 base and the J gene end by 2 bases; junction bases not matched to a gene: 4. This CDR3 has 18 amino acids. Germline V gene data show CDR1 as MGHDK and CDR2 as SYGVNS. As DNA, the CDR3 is TGTGCCAGCAGTGAATTTATAGCGGGAGGGCCTGGGGCCAACGTCCTGACTTTC. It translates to CASSEFIAGGPGANVLTF.

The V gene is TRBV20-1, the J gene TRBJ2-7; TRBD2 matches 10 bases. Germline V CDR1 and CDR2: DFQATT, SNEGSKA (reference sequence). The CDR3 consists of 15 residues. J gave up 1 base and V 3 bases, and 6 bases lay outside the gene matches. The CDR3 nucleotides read TGCAGTGCTAGTCTACTAGCGGGACCTTCCTACGAGCAGTACTTC. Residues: CSASLLAGPSYEQYF.

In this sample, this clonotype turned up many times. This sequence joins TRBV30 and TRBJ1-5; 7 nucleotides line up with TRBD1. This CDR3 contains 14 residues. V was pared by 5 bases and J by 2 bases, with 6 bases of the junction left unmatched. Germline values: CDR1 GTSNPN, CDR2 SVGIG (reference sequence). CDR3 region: CAWGRQGGNQPQHF. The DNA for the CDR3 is TGTGCCTGGGGCCGACAGGGCGGCAATCAGCCCCAGCATTTT.

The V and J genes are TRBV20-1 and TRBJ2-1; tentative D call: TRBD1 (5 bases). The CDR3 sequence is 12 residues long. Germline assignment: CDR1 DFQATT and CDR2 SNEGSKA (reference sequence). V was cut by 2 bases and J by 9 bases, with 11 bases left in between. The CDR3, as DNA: TGCAGTGCTAGACAGACAGTGCCTGAGCAGTTCTTC. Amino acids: CSARQTVPEQFF.

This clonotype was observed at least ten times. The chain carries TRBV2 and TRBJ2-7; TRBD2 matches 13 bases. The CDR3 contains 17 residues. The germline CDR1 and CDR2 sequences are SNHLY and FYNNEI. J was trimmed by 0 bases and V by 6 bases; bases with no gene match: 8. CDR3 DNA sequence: TGTGCCAGCAGAGGACTAGCGGGAGAGGGGTTCTCCTACGAGCAGTACTTC. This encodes CASRGLAGEGFSYEQYF. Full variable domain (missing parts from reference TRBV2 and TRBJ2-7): EPEVTQTPSHQVTQMGQEVILRCVPISNHLYFYWYRQILGQKVEFLVSFYNNEISEKSEIFDDQFSVERPDGSNFTLKIRSTKLEDSAMYFCASRGLAGEGFSYEQYFGPGTRLTVT.

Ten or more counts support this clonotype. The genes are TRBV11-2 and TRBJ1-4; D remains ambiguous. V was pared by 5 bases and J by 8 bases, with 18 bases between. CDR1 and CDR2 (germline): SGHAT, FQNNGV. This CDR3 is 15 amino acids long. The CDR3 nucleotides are TGTGCCAGCAGCCCAAGGGAGGGAGTTCGAGAAAAACTGTTTTTT. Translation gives CASSPREGVREKLFF. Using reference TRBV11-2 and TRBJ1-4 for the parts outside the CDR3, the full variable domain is EAGVAQSPRYKIIEKRQSVAFWCNPISGHATLYWYQQILGQGPKLLIQFQNNGVVDDSQLPKDRFSAERLKGVDSTLKIQPAKLEDSAVYLCASSPREGVREKLFFGSGTQLSVL.

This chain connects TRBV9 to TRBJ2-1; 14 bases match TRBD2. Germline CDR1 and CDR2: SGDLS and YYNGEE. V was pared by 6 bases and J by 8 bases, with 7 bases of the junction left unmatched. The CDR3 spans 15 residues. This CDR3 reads CASTQGTSGSHEQFF. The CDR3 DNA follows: TGTGCCAGCACCCAAGGGACTAGCGGGAGCCATGAGCAGTTCTTC.

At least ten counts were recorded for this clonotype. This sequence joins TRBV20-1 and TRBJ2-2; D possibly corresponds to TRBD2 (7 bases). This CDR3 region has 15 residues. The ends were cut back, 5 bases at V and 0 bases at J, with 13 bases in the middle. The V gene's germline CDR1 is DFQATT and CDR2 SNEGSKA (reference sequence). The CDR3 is CSASLGGPNTGELFF. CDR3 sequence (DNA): TGCAGTGCTTCCCTGGGGGGGCCGAACACCGGGGAGCTGTTTTTT.

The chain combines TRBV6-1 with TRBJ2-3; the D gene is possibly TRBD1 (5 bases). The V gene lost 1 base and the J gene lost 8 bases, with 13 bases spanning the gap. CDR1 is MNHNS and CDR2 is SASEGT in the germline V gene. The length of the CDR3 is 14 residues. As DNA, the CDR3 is TGTGCCAGCAGTGAAGTAAAGGGGCCAGGTACGCAGTATTTT. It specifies CASSEVKGPGTQYF.

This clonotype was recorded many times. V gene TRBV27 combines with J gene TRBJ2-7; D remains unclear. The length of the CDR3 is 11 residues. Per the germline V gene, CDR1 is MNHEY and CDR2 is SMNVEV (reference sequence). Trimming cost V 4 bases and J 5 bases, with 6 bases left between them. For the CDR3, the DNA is TGTGCCAGCAGTTCGAGAGACGAGCAGTACTTC. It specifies CASSSRDEQYF.

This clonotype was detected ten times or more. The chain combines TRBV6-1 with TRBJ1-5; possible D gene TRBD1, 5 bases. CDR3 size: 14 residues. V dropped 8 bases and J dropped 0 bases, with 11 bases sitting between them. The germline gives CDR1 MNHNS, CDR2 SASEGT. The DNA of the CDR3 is TGTGCCAGCCGGGAGGGGTATAGCAATCAGCCCCAGCATTTT. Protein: CASREGYSNQPQHF.

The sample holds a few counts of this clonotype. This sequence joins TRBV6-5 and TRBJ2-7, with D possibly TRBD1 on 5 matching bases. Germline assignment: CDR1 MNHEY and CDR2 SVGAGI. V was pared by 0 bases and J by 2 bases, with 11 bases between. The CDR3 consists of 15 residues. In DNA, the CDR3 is TGTGCCAGCAGTTACTCGAACAGGCGAACCTACGAGCAGTACTTC. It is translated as CASSYSNRRTYEQYF.